The 2 T cell receptor beta chains below all came from one sample that was sequenced in a study of long-term antiretroviral therapy in people with HIV. This was the immunoSEQ v3.0 assay at survey level. Assay: immunoSEQ multiplex PCR; the TCRdb copy retains only in-frame clones and omits some. The table records 25,000 to 35,000 clones, roughly 84% of them present only once. Specimen: unsorted PBMCs, collected 0.8 years after starting antiretroviral therapy. These receptors all stem from a woman aged 25 to 39 with HIV.

The chain links TRBV10-2 to TRBJ2-1; D tentatively reads TRBD1 or TRBD2 (6 bases each). The germline V and J ends were trimmed by 3 bases and 2 bases, with 14 bases remaining between them. CDR1 WSHSY and CDR2 SAAADI come from the germline V gene. There are 16 residues in the CDR3. CDR3 DNA: TGCGCCAGCAGTGACATAGAGAGGGGGGCCTACAATGAGCAGTTCTTC. The encoded protein is CASSDIERGAYNEQFF.

The chain has TRBV30 and TRBJ1-1, with D hard to call. The germline V gene encodes CDR1 GTSNPN and CDR2 SVGIG (reference sequence). V was pared by 1 base and J by 0 bases, with 18 bases between. The CDR3 sequence is 17 residues long. CDR3 nucleotide sequence: TGTGCCTGGAGTGCTGGTTTGGACCGCCTCTTGAACACTGAAGCTTTCTTT. Protein product: CAWSAGLDRLLNTEAFF.